The sequence of this T cell receptor beta chain was determined in a study of cytomegalovirus exposure and HLA in healthy donors (dated by TCRdb to between 2016 and 2019). A note on the overall study: In an earlier analysis of under 600 of the donors, approximately 260 Gb of sequence data and roughly 100 million unique TCR beta sequences from approximately 180 million T cells were reported. The number of donors typed differed by locus, with 629-630 for A, B, C, DRB1 and DQB1, 522 for DQA1, nearly 610 for DPA1, and around 460 for DPB1. Among the roughly 400 genotyped donors, around 81% belonged to the genetic ancestry cluster associated with self-reported Caucasian donors. An early release that covered some 630 HLA-typed donors contained 250 to 350 gigabases of sequencing data and some 87 million unique TCR sequences. An earlier analysis of 587 of the donors applied high-throughput TCR beta sequencing to assess whether each TCR beta V gene segment acted as functional or pseudogenic. Genome-wide SNP genotypes for about 65% of the 666 donors were used in a later genetic analysis, which treated that subset as a discovery cohort. Across 398 genotyped donors of the cohort, an average of roughly 250,000 unique TCR beta nucleotide sequences per donor were sequenced, and roughly a sixth of those sequences were non-productive. HLA typing included class I and class II loci at four-digit resolution. Donor age, sex, ethnicity and CMV serostatus were compiled together with the repertoire data. A later analysis re-examined previously published TCR beta repertoires from about 700 donors and added high-resolution HLA genotyping to investigate patterns of TCR occurrence. High-throughput TCR immunosequencing, statistical association of individual TCRs with disease status, and machine learning were combined to predict cytomegalovirus infection status. The study aimed to test whether cataloging public T cell receptors could reveal signatures of past pathogen exposure. The study profiled the T cell repertoires of hundreds of subjects by immunosequencing and related them to cytomegalovirus serostatus. Rather than drawing on any new phenotypic data, the later analysis identified candidate immune exposures from TCR beta sequences and the way those sequences occurred across donors. A separate validation cohort of 100 to 150 different subjects was used in addition to the approximately 700-subject first cohort. Every discovery cohort repertoire had been produced on one sequencing platform. Roughly 5 DR-DQ haplotypes were treated as single units for association and clustering because of strong linkage in the cohort. Broader findings and caveats from the paper: At a false discovery rate of 0.05, a later analysis linked approximately 18,000 TCR beta sequences to specific HLA alleles. A total of fewer than 200 TCR beta chains were listed by the study as associated with cytomegalovirus. Compared with equally common non-associated chains, HLA-associated TCR beta chains in a later analysis were more clonally expanded and had lower generation probabilities. Immune exposure information for the cohort was limited to CMV serostatus. Three of the identified cytomegalovirus-associated TCR beta chains were confirmed in vitro to be specific for cytomegalovirus antigens. A further reported finding was that TCR beta sequences accurately predicted the HLA-A and HLA-B alleles for most subjects in the first cohort. Some IMGT-functional V segments, including TRBV6-2 and TRBV6-3, could not be distinguished by the 87-base-pair reads and were therefore excluded. Assigning TCR associations to individual alleles was difficult when HLA alleles, especially DR and DQ, strongly co-occurred. An earlier analysis of 587 of the donors showed that most TCR beta V segments appeared in productive rearrangements either about 87% or about 30% of the time, which broadly matched IMGT annotations. Because HLA typing was missing for some donors at each locus, association tests included only the typed subset. A later genetic analysis reported fewer N-insertions in productive TCRs among donors in an Asian-associated ancestry cluster than the roughly 700-donor mean. The classifier was reported to diagnose cytomegalovirus status with high specificity and sensitivity in both the original and validation cohorts. Sequencing depth was assumed to be roughly uniform across donors in the presence/absence analyses, though that assumption may not hold. The authors suggested that the approach could potentially be extended to other disease states and immunological phenotypes. Linkage disequilibrium might explain the correlated functional status among segregating V segments, but an unknown experimental factor could not be ruled out. A cluster of highly shared sequence variants was judged likely to be a technical artifact of the sequencing pipeline. In a later analysis, most CMV-associated TCR beta chains were found to appear HLA-restricted, with HLA associations seemingly driven largely by CMV exposure. Because counts were too low, about 18 rarely observed V segments, including chromosome 9 orphons, were excluded from the earlier analysis of several hundred of the donors. In this cohort, only TCR beta chains were sequenced, and detectable features were limited by the absence of alpha or paired-chain data. V-gene and J-gene trimming of TCR beta chains was associated with a missense DCLRE1C variant in a later genetic analysis, and the association was replicated in an independent cohort. Across donors, most TCR sequences were observed very rarely, whereas some public TCRs were present in many individuals. According to a later analysis, parvovirus B19, influenza, CMV and Epstein-Barr virus appeared linked to several top co-occurrence clusters. A later analysis found that TCR association rates varied across HLA loci, with DRB1 alleles showing the most associated TCRs and HLA-C alleles the fewest.

Clipping removes 8 bases from V and 6 bases from J, with 7 as the unmatched junction base count. For CDR1 and CDR2, the germline V gene lists SGHTA and FQGTGA. Reading from cysteine to phenylalanine, the CDR3 counts 13 amino acids. Only the CDR3 portion is preserved as DNA: 39 bases, with reading frame beginning at the first base. The cohort was made up of about 670 healthy bone marrow donors. At the time of sampling, all cohort members were nominally healthy, though unrecorded immune exposures were likely present. The donor was CMV seronegative and belonged to the group of over 350 seronegative cohort members. A peripheral blood sample was provided by each donor, and peripheral blood mononuclear cells were used for TCR beta sequencing. Genomic DNA was extracted from the blood cell samples with the Qiagen DNeasy Blood Extraction Kit. Library creation used the immunoSEQ multiplex PCR assay. A mixture of 60 forward primers for TCR Vbeta segments and 13 reverse primers for TCR Jbeta segments was used in the multiplex PCR. Amplification of the CDR3 region of rearranged TCR beta genes was performed with a multiplex PCR assay on genomic DNA. The amplified TCR beta libraries were sequenced on the Illumina HiSeq System as 87-base-pair reads. On the authors' methods: In a later analysis, 77 million or so unique TCR beta chains were counted across the approximately 670 repertoires, and roughly 11 million of these chains were shared by at least two donors. A nearest-neighbor algorithm error-corrected the raw reads and collapsed the reads into unique sequences, merging closely related sequences to remove PCR and sequencing errors. Alignment of CDR3 sequences to IMGT reference sequences was used to assign V, D and J gene segments. For a sequence to be retained, a match of at least six nucleotides to both a V gene segment and a J gene segment was required. Rearrangements were called productive when the CDR3 lacked stop codons and stayed in frame with V and J; all others were non-productive. CDR3 was defined by IMGT convention, running from the second conserved V-encoded cysteine to the conserved J-encoded phenylalanine. The earlier analysis of 587 of the donors excluded sequences that lacked an unambiguous match to a single V gene segment. In an earlier analysis of approximately 590 of the donors, V segments were called functional above 56.7% productive rearrangements and were called segregating when the between-donor standard deviation exceeded 5%. A statistical classification framework was built for diagnosing cytomegalovirus status from the catalog of TCR beta chain sequences. In a later analysis, V and J genes were assigned by comparing TCR nucleotide sequences against IMGT/GENE-DB human TR gene sequences. In a later analysis, CDR3 sequences and most-parsimonious VDJ recombination scenarios were assigned using the TCRdist pipeline. In a later analysis, every TCR beta chain was defined by the combination of its CDR3 amino acid sequence and its V-gene family, and reads without a unique V-gene family were dropped. To address suspected cross-contamination and a sequencing artifact, a later analysis removed over 500 highly shared, low-generation-probability nucleotide sequences. In a later analysis, a clonal expansion index was calculated for each public chain from normalized within-repertoire ranks of inferred template counts. A later analysis computed generation probabilities with a VDJ recombination model fitted to out-of-frame rearrangements, and checked the results against IGoR. Hypergeometric tests were used in a later analysis to score TCR-TCR, TCR-HLA and TCR-CMV co-occurrence, with a repertoire-size bias correction applied to the TCR pairs. A later analysis estimated false discovery rates by permuting HLA or CMV assignments 20 times. In a later analysis, co-occurring TCRs were grouped using DBSCAN, with TCRdist sequence similarity added in when clustering inside HLA-allele-positive subsets. For co-occurrence clustering, repertoires with fewer than 30,000 or more than 120,000 public chains were excluded, along with roughly five repertoires with anomalous nucleotide sharing. Held by TCRdb, this immuneACCESS table contains in-frame sequences only and omits some clones. Under half of the omission traces to an unresolved V gene where checked; the cause of the rest is unknown. The V and J calls and clone size are taken from that table; D and trimming were inferred from the DNA. Across this sample there are over 250,000 clones, with about 75% seen only once. Approximately 2.3% of the sample comes from the top ten.

About this clone: The clone's antigen remains unknown. Per-nucleotide qualities are absent, and no much larger clonotype sits a single base away.

The source is a female donor in good health and CMV-seronegative. The rearranged segments are TRBV7-3 and TRBJ2-1, with 7 bases matching TRBD2. The sequenced material came from PBMCs. The CDR3 sequence is CASSAGVPNEQFF. The DNA sequence reads TGTGCCAGCTCGGCGGGAGTACCCAATGAGCAGTTCTTC.